This T cell receptor beta chain was documented in a study of CD8+ T cells in alopecia areata. There are 15 residues in the CDR3. Between the trimmed V and J ends, which lost 5 bases and 4 bases, there was a span of 15 bases. Germline CDR1 is SEHNR and CDR2 is FQNEAQ (reference sequence). To note about this clone: Its antigen is still unknown.

Findings and caveats of the study: While patients received tofacitinib, many expanded lesional clones remained present in scalp and blood.

The treatment is: oral pan-JAK inhibitor, 5-10 mg twice daily. Sequencing templates came from extracted RNA that was reverse transcribed into cDNA. The protocol was immunoSEQ multiplex PCR, while the TCRdb copy is restricted to in-frame clones and leaves out a portion. The sample has approximately 210,000 clones; around 66% are singletons. Material: CD4+ T cells sorted from blood, obtained at week 4, from a patient treated with tofacitinib. The rearrangement links TRBV7-9 to TRBJ1-5, with D hard to call. The sequence was obtained from a human donor with alopecia areata. CDR3 nucleotides: TGTGCCAGCAGCCGCTCTGGGGAGAGGAATCAGCCCCAGCATTTT. It specifies CASSRSGERNQPQHF.